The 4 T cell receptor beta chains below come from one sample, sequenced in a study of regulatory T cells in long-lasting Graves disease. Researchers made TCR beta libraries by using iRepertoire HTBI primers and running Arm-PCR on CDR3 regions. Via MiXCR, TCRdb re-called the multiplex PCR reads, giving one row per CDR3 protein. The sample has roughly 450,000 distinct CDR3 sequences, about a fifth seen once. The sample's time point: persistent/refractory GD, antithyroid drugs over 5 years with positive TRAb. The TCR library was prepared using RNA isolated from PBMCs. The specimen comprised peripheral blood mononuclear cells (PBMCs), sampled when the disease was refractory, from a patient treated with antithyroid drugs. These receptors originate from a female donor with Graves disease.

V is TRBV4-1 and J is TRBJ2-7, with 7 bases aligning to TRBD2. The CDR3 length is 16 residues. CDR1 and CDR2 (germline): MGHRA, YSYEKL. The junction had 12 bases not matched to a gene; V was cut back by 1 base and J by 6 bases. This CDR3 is CASSQVPGSWEGEQYF. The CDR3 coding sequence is TGCGCCAGCAGCCAAGTACCCGGGTCCTGGGAGGGCGAGCAGTACTTC.

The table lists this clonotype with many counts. Here the CDR3 reads CASSWSGSFVYEQYF. The CDR3 DNA reads TGTGCCAGCAGCTGGAGCGGGAGTTTTGTCTACGAGCAGTACTTC. J is TRBJ2-7 and V is TRBV11-1; TRBD2 matches at 8 bases. V was clipped by 4 bases and J by 3 bases; unmatched bases: 8. The V gene's germline CDR1 is SGHAT and CDR2 FQDESV (reference sequence). CDR3 length: 15 residues.

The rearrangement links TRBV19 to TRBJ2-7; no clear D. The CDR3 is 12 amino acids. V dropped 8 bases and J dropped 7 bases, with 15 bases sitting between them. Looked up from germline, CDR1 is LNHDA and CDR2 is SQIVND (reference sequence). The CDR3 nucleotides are TGTGCCAGTTCCCCAGGATCGGAAGAGCAGTACTTC. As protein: CASSPGSEEQYF.

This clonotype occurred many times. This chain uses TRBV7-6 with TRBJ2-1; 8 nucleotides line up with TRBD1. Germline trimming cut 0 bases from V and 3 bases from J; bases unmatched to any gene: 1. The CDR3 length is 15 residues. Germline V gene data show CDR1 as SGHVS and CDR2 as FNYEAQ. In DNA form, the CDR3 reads TGTGCCAGCAGCTTAGCAGGACAGGGCTACAATGAGCAGTTCTTC. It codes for CASSLAGQGYNEQFF.